This TCR beta chain was documented in a study of shared clonotypes between healthy human individuals. In germline, CDR1 is WSHSY, CDR2 SAAADI. The CDR3 is 11 residues long. V was pared by 6 bases and J by 7 bases, with 6 bases between. This clone is a singleton in its sample. Per the authors' pipeline: As immunoSEQ supplied junction-only sequences (without quality scores), filtering differed. Profiling relied on immunoSEQ multiplex PCR, and the TCRdb table lists in-frame clones only, not all of them. D and trimming come from the DNA, and the V and J calls and clone size come from that table. The sample records 1 million to 1.3 million clones, approximately 80% being singletons.

The sample taken for sequencing was memory CD4+ T cells from PBMCs. Subset given: CD45RA-negative fraction. The V and J genes are TRBV10-2 and TRBJ2-2, with no clear D. The sequence was collected from a man aged 18 to 29 in good health. Some clones in this sample may be carry-over from other donors' samples. The DNA for the CDR3 is TGCGCCAGCAGGACCAACGGGGAGCTGTTTTTT. Amino acids: CASRTNGELFF.